Listed below are T cell receptor beta chains from one sample, sequenced in a study of OX40 agonist ivuxolimab in advanced cancers. Here immunoSEQ multiplex PCR was the method, and the copy in TCRdb shows in-frame clones only, minus some. There are around 74,000 clones in the sample; over 75% occur only once, and around 0.6% lies in the top ten. Sample: CD4+ or CD8+ T cells sorted from blood, taken in a trial of the OX40 agonist ivuxolimab. The receptors were gathered from an adult with an advanced solid tumor such as melanoma, head and neck, liver or kidney cancer. The CDR3 runs from the conserved cysteine through the conserved F or W. A row's size may be missing; if present it is once, few, many or a size class.

abundance,v_gene,CDR3aa
.,TRBV4-1,CASSQQTSGGGGTQYF
.,TRBV7-2,CASSLGETGYNEQFF
.,TRBV14,CASSQVREGSNYGYTF
.,TRBV5-1,CASSLGLTNTGELFF
.,TRBV30,CAWDRAGGANVLTF
.,TRBV19,CASSWGQQNTEAFF
.,TRBV5-6,CASSLWWNNQPQHF
.,TRBV7-9,CASSLGRDREIIQYF
.,TRBV18,CASSQASDTEAFF
.,TRBV28,CASSLMTPQHF
once,TRBV27,CASRPDRWGDTEAFF
.,TRBV7-9,CASSLHRPSLTGELFF
.,TRBV10-3,CAISLQGGDGTEAFF
.,TRBV10-2,CASSEGPHDGYTF
.,TRBV11-3,CAKTTGRTAQYF
.,TRBV7-3,CASSLGRGGTEAFF
.,TRBV4-2,CASSQSTRQGAYEQYF
.,TRBV18,CASSPPRGQPYEQYF
.,TRBV18,CASSPQGTNTGELFF
.,TRBV5-1,CASGLLEQGVAEAFF
.,TRBV11-2,CASSPGLAGTGELFF
once,TRBV5-6,CASSPGPGYEQYF
.,TRBV19,CASSIGQGSYIQYF
.,TRBV29-1,CSVAASNYEQYF
.,TRBV18,CASSPPGDTQYF
.,TRBV5-6,CASSFWASGGAVDTQYF
few,TRBV6-6,CASRSAQGANDYGYTF
once,TRBV7-6,CASSLTELSTDTQYF
.,TRBV5-3,CARSLGYQPNSPLHF
few,TRBV30,CAWSPTDTVEAFF
.,TRBV29-1,CSVADTSSYEQYF
.,TRBV30,CAWSVTSDSPLHF
.,TRBV30,CAWRGSHGETQYF
.,TRBV19,CAASYSGAEGLLDYGYTF
.,TRBV30,CAWSVPGTGIHNSPLHF
.,TRBV6-5,CASRSGVSEAFF
.,TRBV18,CASSPRLAGGGADTQYF
.,TRBV2,CASSEGGTQYF
.,TRBV19,CASSDRYQETQYF
.,TRBV5-6,CASSLLGSTNEKLFF
.,TRBV7-9,CASSPGTNPYEQYF
.,TRBV7-6,CASSFGDSGTRRGNEQFF
.,TRBV7-3,CASSRTAAGGRGDTQYF
few,TRBV7-8,CASSLELSYNSPLHF
.,TRBV4-3,CASSQDWDRVNEKLFF
.,TRBV7-9,CASSFLPGQAEADTQYF
.,TRBV25-1,CASTLGGYENEKLFF
.,TRBV6-5,CASSYVRETEAFF
.,TRBV6-6,CASSAQGFEQYF
.,TRBV10-3,CAISEQEGSNQPQHF
.,TRBV30,CAWSVTTAGTWGTQYF
.,TRBV5-4,CASSLLSSMNTEAFF
.,TRBV6-5,CASSYSADYGNTIYF
many,TRBV2,CASSSGTGGEGRLGYTF
.,TRBV6-5,CASSTRGGTNEKLFF
.,TRBV10-3,CAIRGSGTSALNEQFF